This TCR beta chain was identified during a study of beta chain features in type 1 diabetes. Study-wide findings and caveats: Equally in patients and controls, PCR might preferentially amplify shorter templates.

This clone has a handful of counts. The antigen remains unidentified. Sequenced material consisted of expressed TCRB transcripts (all of the isolated RNA was reverse transcribed). The assay was immunoSEQ multiplex PCR, and TCRdb's table has in-frame clones only and misses some. Of tens of thousands of clones in the sample, 30% to 35% were seen once. CDR1 and CDR2 (germline): SGHTA, FQGTGA. CDR3 length: 14 amino acids. V shed 2 bases and J 3 bases; nucleotides not matched to a gene: 2. Researchers reported sorting CD4+ naive, central memory, regulatory and stem cell-like memory cells via CD45RO/CCR7/CD25/CD127/CD95/CD27.

This TCR was recovered from a woman between 18 and 30 years old in good health. This chain connects TRBV7-3 to TRBJ2-7; 9 positions match TRBD1. Source material: stem cell memory CD4+ T cells from blood. Here the CDR3 reads CASSLSGQGYEQYF. The CDR3 nucleotides are TGTGCCAGCAGCTTATCGGGACAGGGCTACGAGCAGTACTTC. Full variable domain (outside the CDR3, taken from reference TRBV7-3 and TRBJ2-7): GAGVSQTPSNKVTEKGKYVELRCDPISGHTALYWYRQSLGQGPEFLIYFQGTGAADDSGLPNDRFFAVRPEGSVSTLKIQRTERGDSAVYLCASSLSGQGYEQYFGPGTRLTVT.